The 10 T cell receptor beta chains given below trace back to one sample, sequenced in a study of monozygotic twins with cystic fibrosis. Sequencing used immunoSEQ multiplex PCR; TCRdb keeps in-frame clones, though not all of them. The profile shows over 30,000 clones, about 89% of them singletons. Material for sequencing was blood. The receptors here all came from a boy aged 2-15 years with cystic fibrosis.

V and J are TRBV2 and TRBJ1-2; D is uncertain. Germline assignment: CDR1 SNHLY and CDR2 FYNNEI. Trimming shortened V by 3 bases and J by 6 bases, and 8 bases separated the two germline ends. The CDR3 is made up of 12 amino acids. CDR3 loop: CASSDTYDGYTF. For the CDR3, the DNA is TGTGCCAGCAGTGATACGTACGATGGCTACACCTTC.

The V and J genes are TRBV19 and TRBJ2-4, with 7 bases fitting TRBD2. This CDR3 comprises 13 residues. The V gene's germline CDR1 is LNHDA and CDR2 SQIVND (reference sequence). The V and J ends lost 0 bases and 11 bases, in that order; junction bases with no gene match: 4. CDR3 amino acids: CASSIDSRGVQYF. The DNA of the CDR3 is TGTGCCAGTAGTATAGATTCACGGGGGGTTCAGTACTTC.

The chain carries TRBV11-1 and TRBJ2-7, with 12 bases matching TRBD1. Germline values: CDR1 SGHAT, CDR2 FQDESV (reference sequence). V trimming: 5 bases; J trimming: 5 bases; junction bases outside the gene matches: 10. This CDR3 is 16 amino acids long. The CDR3 loop reads CASSITTGTGGHEQYF. CDR3 coding DNA: TGTGCCAGCAGCATCACCACCGGGACAGGGGGCCACGAGCAGTACTTC.

The count of this clone is one. The chain combines TRBV7-9 with TRBJ1-2, with 7 bases fitting TRBD1. The length of the CDR3 is 16 residues. The J segment lost 4 bases and the V segment lost 7 bases, leaving 15 bases of the junction unmatched. CDR1 is SEHNR, CDR2 FQNEAQ, per germline (reference sequence). CDR3 nucleotide sequence: TGTGCCAGCATCCCTCCCCTAGGGGGCTCGGGCTATGGCTACACCTTC. Its protein is CASIPPLGGSGYGYTF.

This chain connects TRBV5-4 to TRBJ1-1; tentative D call: TRBD1 (6 bases). V lost 0 bases and J lost 4, with 16 bases in between. The CDR3 sequence is 16 residues long. Germline CDR1 and CDR2: SGHNT and YYREEE (reference sequence). CDR3 amino acids: CASSLEGGAGITEAFF. The CDR3 DNA reads TGTGCCAGCAGCTTGGAGGGGGGGGCAGGGATCACTGAAGCTTTCTTT.

V is TRBV6-5 and J is TRBJ1-1; weak D call: TRBD1 (6 bases). The germline V gene encodes CDR1 MNHEY and CDR2 SVGAGI. Deletions cut 5 bases from V and 4 bases from J, with 17 bases between. The CDR3 has 15 residues. This CDR3 is CASSTPRGFSTEAFF. For the CDR3, the DNA is TGTGCCAGCAGTACCCCGAGGGGGTTTAGCACTGAAGCTTTCTTT.

V and J are TRBV6-6 and TRBJ2-2; D unresolved. This CDR3 has 14 residues. V lost 2 bases and J 2 bases, leaving 6 bases between the germline ends. Germline values: CDR1 MNHNY, CDR2 SVGAGI (reference sequence). Here the CDR3 DNA reads TGTGCCAGCAGTTACATTGTAAACACCGGGGAGCTGTTTTTT. Encoded protein: CASSYIVNTGELFF.

The chain is built from TRBV27 and TRBJ2-6; 9 bases fit TRBD1. Germline trimming cut 5 bases from V and 2 bases from J; bases unmatched to any gene: 4. Per germline, CDR1 MNHEY and CDR2 SMNVEV (reference sequence). This CDR3 has 16 amino acids. CDR3 sequence reads: CASSVTGGAGANVLTF. As DNA, the CDR3 is TGTGCCAGCAGTGTCACAGGGGGCGCTGGGGCCAACGTCCTGACTTTC.

V gene TRBV5-4 combines with J gene TRBJ2-5, with 11 bases fitting TRBD2. Looked up from germline, CDR1 is SGHNT and CDR2 is YYREEE (reference sequence). After removal of 4 bases from V and 4 bases from J, the junction contained 3 bases not matched to a gene. CDR3 size: 14 residues. For the CDR3, the DNA is TGTGCCAGCAGCAGCACTAGCGGGGGAGAGACCCAGTACTTC. Translated, it gives CASSSTSGGETQYF.

The rearrangement links TRBV19 to TRBJ1-1, with D perhaps TRBD1 (5 bases). This CDR3 spans 14 amino acids. The V and J ends lost 0 bases and 5 bases respectively, with 10 bases between them. Germline-derived CDR1 and CDR2 are LNHDA and SQIVND (reference sequence). The CDR3 is CASSIDLGGTEAFF. Written as DNA, the CDR3 is TGTGCCAGTAGTATAGATCTGGGGGGTACTGAAGCTTTCTTT.